The next 5 T cell receptor beta chains were all read from a single sample in a study of technical replicates of blood from a handful of donors. Sequencing was performed with immunoSEQ multiplex PCR; in TCRdb, only in-frame clones are kept and a portion is missing. The repertoire consists of more than 75,000 clones, with approximately 94% occurring once and the leading ten covering about 0.25%. The sample comprised T cells isolated from PBMCs. The receptors derive from a human donor in good health.

In this sample, this clone turned up once. The V gene is TRBV28, the J gene TRBJ2-5; D is perhaps TRBD2 (5 bases). Germline CDR1 and CDR2: MDHEN and SYDVKM. V was cut by 0 bases and J by 3 bases, with 8 bases left in between. The CDR3 covers 14 residues. The CDR3 DNA follows: TGTGCCAGCAGTTTATGGGACGGGAAAGAGACCCAGTACTTC. Protein product: CASSLWDGKETQYF.

This clone has only one observation. The gene calls are TRBV19 and TRBJ2-7, with TRBD1 matching 7 bases. Germline V gene lookup returns CDR1 LNHDA and CDR2 SQIVND (reference sequence). Trimming at V came to 3 bases and at J to 2 bases, leaving 7 bases not matched to a gene. The CDR3 contains 15 residues. As DNA, the CDR3 is TGTGCCAGTAGTATGGCGACAGGGCATACCTACGAGCAGTACTTC. Translating it yields CASSMATGHTYEQYF.

This chain joins TRBV9 and TRBJ1-2; 8 bases are shared with TRBD1. The CDR3 is made up of 20 amino acids. V was clipped by 4 bases and J by 0 bases; unmatched bases: 20. CDR1 SGDLS and CDR2 YYNGEE come from the germline V gene. CDR3 bases: TGTGCCAGCAGCCTGAAGACAGGGGTGAATCCCCAACTCTCTAACTATGGCTACACCTTC. Translation: CASSLKTGVNPQLSNYGYTF.

The V gene is TRBV9, the J gene TRBJ2-3; TRBD2 might be the D (6 bases). Trimming pared 4 bases from V and 3 bases from J, leaving 15 bases between. The length of the CDR3 is 15 residues. Per germline, CDR1 SGDLS and CDR2 YYNGEE. The CDR3 DNA reads TGTGCCAGCAGCCCCTGGGCGGGACCGACAGATACGCAGTATTTT. It encodes CASSPWAGPTDTQYF.

This chain links TRBV4-1 with TRBJ2-2, with TRBD2 matching over 9 bases. Looked up from germline, CDR1 is MGHRA and CDR2 is YSYEKL. Unmatched junction bases numbered 11, after V lost 8 bases and J lost 4 bases. This CDR3 comprises 16 residues. Here the CDR3 DNA reads TGCGCCAGCGGTTCTTTAGCGGGGGTCGGCACCGGGGAGCTGTTTTTT. Translation gives CASGSLAGVGTGELFF.